Listed here are 32 T cell receptor beta chains from one sample, sequenced in a study of CD8+ T cells in alopecia areata. RNA, once extracted, was reverse transcribed into cDNA for use as the sequencing template. Measured with immunoSEQ multiplex PCR; TCRdb has only the in-frame clones, and not every one. The table lists roughly 100,000 clones, about nine tenths of them singletons. Documented treatment: oral pan-JAK inhibitor, 5-10 mg twice daily. Sequenced here: CD8+ T cells sorted from blood, sampled at approximately week 30, from a patient treated with tofacitinib. The receptors derive from a human donor with alopecia areata.

The chain employs TRBV9 and TRBJ2-1; D tentatively reads TRBD1 or TRBD2 (5 bases each). This CDR3 is built from 18 residues. CDR1 and CDR2 (germline): SGDLS, YYNGEE. Trimming removed 0 bases at V and 2 bases at J, with 18 bases between. The CDR3 DNA follows: TGTGCCAGCAGCGTAGTTGTTTCGGGACCTCTTCCCTACAATGAGCAGTTCTTC. This codes for CASSVVVSGPLPYNEQFF.

The V and J genes are TRBV7-9 and TRBJ2-4, with 7 bases aligning to TRBD1. The CDR3 covers 18 residues. The germline gives CDR1 SEHNR, CDR2 FQNEAQ (reference sequence). The V and J ends lost 5 bases and 0 bases, in that order; junction bases with no gene match: 13. This chain's CDR3 is CASSGRTDRALAKNIQYF. The CDR3 DNA sequence: TGTGCCAGCAGCGGCCGTACCGACAGGGCACTAGCCAAAAACATTCAGTACTTC.

A single count supports this clone. The CDR3 DNA follows: TGTGCCAGCAGTTACTCGGGGATGGGAACTGAAGCTTTCTTT. It encodes CASSYSGMGTEAFF. The chain uses TRBV6-5 and TRBJ1-1; no definite D call. V shed 0 bases and J shed 5 bases, with 10 bases lying between them. The CDR3 is 14 residues long. Germline values: CDR1 MNHEY, CDR2 SVGAGI.

The chain carries TRBV27 and TRBJ2-7; D is perhaps TRBD1 (5 bases). The CDR3 spans 12 residues. The V and J ends lost 6 bases and 3 bases respectively, with 9 bases between them. Per germline, CDR1 MNHEY and CDR2 SMNVEV (reference sequence). This CDR3 is CASRKGYYEQYF. In nucleotides, the CDR3 is TGTGCCAGCAGGAAGGGGTACTACGAGCAGTACTTC.

The chain couples TRBV6-1 to TRBJ2-7, with TRBD1 matching 7 bases. This CDR3 is 15 amino acids long. Trimming took 4 bases from V and 3 from J; bases not matched to a gene: 9. The germline CDR1 and CDR2 sequences are MNHNS and SASEGT. CDR3 sequence: CASSGGRDRFYEQYF. DNA for the CDR3: TGTGCCAGCAGTGGGGGCCGGGACAGATTCTACGAGCAGTACTTC.

The CDR3 DNA follows: TGCAGCGTGGATTACCGGGACTTACTCCTCTACGAGCAGTACTTC. It yields the protein CSVDYRDLLLYEQYF. The V and J genes are TRBV29-1 and TRBJ2-5; the D gene is possibly TRBD2 (6 bases). The DNA end is a closer match to TRBJ2-7, so the J assignment may be wrong. CDR1 SQVTM and CDR2 ANQGSEA come from the germline V gene. CDR3 length equals 15 residues.

Note on this clone: One end of the junction fails to match germline, which may point to a read error. The V call is TRBV7-7, the J call TRBJ2-7; possible D gene TRBD1, 6 bases. The germline gives CDR1 SSHAT, CDR2 FNYEAQ (reference sequence). The CDR3 covers 14 residues. CDR3 sequence: CASSQTTGAYEQYF. The CDR3 DNA reads TGTGCTAGCAGCCAGACGACAGGAGCATACGAGCAGTACTTC.

V and J are TRBV27 and TRBJ2-7; 10 bases align to TRBD1. The V gene's germline CDR1 is MNHEY and CDR2 SMNVEV (reference sequence). After removal of 9 bases from V and 3 bases from J, the junction contained 14 bases not matched to a gene. The CDR3 loop spans 16 amino acids. The CDR3 here is CASTSWGDRGIYEQYF. Written as DNA, the CDR3 is TGTGCCAGTACCTCGTGGGGGGACAGGGGAATCTACGAGCAGTACTTC.

The rearrangement links TRBV5-1 to TRBJ2-7, with unresolved D. From germline, CDR1 is SGHRS and CDR2 YFSETQ. This CDR3 is built from 13 residues. Trimming removed 0 bases at V and 5 bases at J, with 9 bases between. CDR3 nucleotides: TGCGCCAGCAGCTTGGTCTCACGGCACGAGCAGTACTTC. It specifies CASSLVSRHEQYF.

This chain links TRBV7-6 with TRBJ2-7; 12 bases align to TRBD1. V trimming: 5 bases; J trimming: 6 bases; junction bases outside the gene matches: 5. The CDR3 is made up of 14 amino acids. Germline values: CDR1 SGHVS, CDR2 FNYEAQ. CDR3 region: CASSPGTGGLEQYF. The CDR3 bases are TGTGCCAGCAGCCCCGGGACAGGGGGCCTCGAGCAGTACTTC.

This clone was recorded once. The chain combines TRBV5-1 with TRBJ2-3; TRBD1 aligns across 8 bases. The V gene end was trimmed by 4 bases and the J gene end by 2 bases; junction bases not matched to a gene: 6. In germline, CDR1 is SGHRS, CDR2 YFSETQ. CDR3 length equals 15 residues. The CDR3 is CASSAGQASTDTQYF. CDR3 coding DNA: TGCGCCAGCAGCGCGGGACAGGCGTCCACAGATACGCAGTATTTT.

This clone was detected only a few times. The chain combines TRBV7-9 with TRBJ2-7; 7 bases line up with TRBD1. The CDR3 consists of 14 residues. V lost 5 bases to trimming and J lost 6 bases; unmatched junction nucleotides: 10. The germline CDR1 and CDR2 sequences are SEHNR and FQNEAQ (reference sequence). The CDR3 nucleotides are TGTGCCAGCAGCCGGCCGACAGGGAGAATCGAGCAGTACTTC. Translation: CASSRPTGRIEQYF.

The chain combines TRBV29-1 with TRBJ2-2; 9 bases are shared with TRBD2. This CDR3 is 14 amino acids long. V was pared by 6 bases and J by 5 bases, with 7 bases of the junction left unmatched. Per the germline V gene, CDR1 is SQVTM and CDR2 is ANQGSEA. The CDR3 nucleotides are TGCAGCGTGATTAGCGGGAGAGGAACCGGGGAGCTGTTTTTT. It is translated as CSVISGRGTGELFF.

The chain has TRBV29-1 and TRBJ2-7; 8 bases map to TRBD1. Unmatched junction bases numbered 4, after V lost 1 base and J lost 2 bases. The CDR3 has 14 residues. Germline-derived CDR1 and CDR2 are SQVTM and ANQGSEA. The CDR3 spells CSVEGLQGAYEQYF. As DNA, the CDR3 is TGCAGCGTTGAAGGGCTACAGGGGGCCTACGAGCAGTACTTC.

This chain links TRBV6-1 with TRBJ1-1; no clear D. The CDR3 covers 12 residues. Trimming cost V 5 bases and J 11 bases, with 15 bases left between them. Germline lookup yields CDR1 MNHNS and CDR2 SASEGT. The CDR3 bases are TGTGCCAGCAGTCGCAAGAACGATGGTGCTTTCTTT. Residues: CASSRKNDGAFF.

CDR3 loop: CASSFSTADYEQYF. In DNA, the CDR3 is TGTGCCAGCAGCTTTTCGACGGCGGACTACGAGCAGTACTTC. The chain employs TRBV7-9 and TRBJ2-7; D call uncertain. The CDR3 runs 14 residues. Per germline, CDR1 SEHNR and CDR2 FQNEAQ (reference sequence). Between the trimmed V and J ends, which lost 3 bases and 3 bases, there was a span of 12 bases.

This clone was seen more than once but under ten times. The V call is TRBV30, the J call TRBJ2-3, with a tentative D call TRBD1 (6 bases). V was clipped by 4 bases and J by 4 bases, with 18 bases between them. The CDR3 consists of 15 residues. Germline loops: CDR1 GTSNPN, CDR2 SVGIG (reference sequence). Written as DNA, the CDR3 is TGTGCCTGGACGTCAGGCAGGGGTTCCGCAGATACGCAGTATTTT. The encoded protein is CAWTSGRGSADTQYF.

The V and J genes are TRBV13 and TRBJ2-3; 7 nucleotides line up with TRBD1. Trimming removed 5 bases from V and 7 bases from J; junction bases left unmatched: 9. The germline CDR1 and CDR2 sequences are PRHDT and FYEKMQ (reference sequence). The CDR3 consists of 14 residues. This chain's CDR3 is CASSGRDSRNTQYF. Written as DNA, the CDR3 is TGTGCCAGCAGCGGCCGGGACAGTAGAAATACGCAGTATTTT. Complete variable domain (other parts from reference TRBV13 and TRBJ2-3): AAGVIQSPRHLIKEKRETATLKCYPIPRHDTVYWYQQGPGQDPQFLISFYEKMQSDKGSIPDRFSAQQFSDYHSELNMSSLELGDSALYFCASSGRDSRNTQYFGPGTRLTVL.

The chain employs TRBV7-9 and TRBJ2-7; TRBD1 might be the D (5 bases). Looked up from germline, CDR1 is SEHNR and CDR2 is FQNEAQ (reference sequence). Trimming pared 5 bases from V and 2 bases from J, leaving 13 bases between. The CDR3 covers 14 residues. CDR3 bases: TGTGCCAGCAGCCCCGATGGGGCTCCCTACGAGCAGTACTTC. Translated, it gives CASSPDGAPYEQYF.

The V gene is TRBV9, the J gene TRBJ1-1; TRBD1 agrees at 12 bases. The CDR3 loop spans 18 amino acids. J was trimmed by 5 bases and V by 4 bases; bases with no gene match: 15. Looked up from germline, CDR1 is SGDLS and CDR2 is YYNGEE. The DNA for the CDR3 is TGTGCCAGCAGCCCGCGTGTGGGGGACAGGGGGCGATCAACTGAAGCTTTCTTT. Encoded protein: CASSPRVGDRGRSTEAFF. The variable domain in full, completed from reference TRBV9 and TRBJ1-1, reads DSGVTQTPKHLITATGQRVTLRCSPRSGDLSVYWYQQSLDQGLQFLIQYYNGEERAKGNILERFSAQQFPDLHSELNLSSLELGDSALYFCASSPRVGDRGRSTEAFFGQGTRLTVV.

This clone occurred once. This chain links TRBV7-9 with TRBJ2-1; 9 bases are shared with TRBD2. V was clipped by 5 bases and J by 7 bases; unmatched bases: 9. Per the germline V gene, CDR1 is SEHNR and CDR2 is FQNEAQ (reference sequence). The CDR3 totals 15 residues. CDR3 protein: CASSLLAGLQNEQFF. DNA of the CDR3: TGTGCCAGCAGCCTCCTAGCGGGACTTCAGAATGAGCAGTTCTTC.

This rearrangement joins TRBV14 to TRBJ2-7; the match to TRBD1 covers 9 bases. This CDR3 contains 15 residues. The germline gives CDR1 SGHDN, CDR2 FVKESK. J gave up 3 bases and V 4 bases, and 7 bases lay outside the gene matches. The CDR3 region has the DNA TGTGCCAGCAGCCCAGCGGGACAGGGACACTACGAGCAGTACTTC. As protein: CASSPAGQGHYEQYF.

This clone came up once. V usage is TRBV7-9 and J usage is TRBJ2-1, with D possibly matching TRBD1 (6 bases). This CDR3 has 15 amino acids. CDR1 and CDR2 from the germline V gene are SEHNR and FQNEAQ (reference sequence). Trimming stripped 1 base from V and 6 bases from J, with 13 bases between. DNA for the CDR3: TGTGCCAGCAGCTTAGAAGGCCAGGGGAGCAATGAGCAGTTCTTC. Translated, it gives CASSLEGQGSNEQFF.

The genes are TRBV11-2 and TRBJ1-2; D gene uncertain. This CDR3 has 12 residues. CDR1 is SGHAT and CDR2 is FQNNGV in the germline V gene. The V end lost 1 base, the J end lost 6 bases, and 6 bases lay between the germline ends. In DNA form, the CDR3 reads TGTGCCAGCAGCTTAGGTGACCATGGCTACACCTTC. Its protein is CASSLGDHGYTF.

V is TRBV7-9 and J is TRBJ2-1, with 9 bases lining up with TRBD1. The trim removed 1 base at V and 9 bases at J, leaving 7 bases unmatched. Germline V gene sequence: CDR1 SEHNR, CDR2 FQNEAQ (reference sequence). The CDR3 loop spans 15 amino acids. The CDR3 sequence: CASSLVGQGSIEQFF. In nucleotides, the CDR3 is TGTGCCAGCAGCTTAGTCGGACAGGGGTCAATTGAGCAGTTCTTC.

The sample holds one count of this clone. The chain is built from TRBV19 and TRBJ2-2, with 9 nucleotides matching TRBD1. The CDR3 is 20 amino acids. Germline V gene sequence: CDR1 LNHDA, CDR2 SQIVND (reference sequence). V was pared by 5 bases and J by 4 bases, with 20 bases of the junction left unmatched. The chain's CDR3 is CASSSDVWGQGEVVTGELFF. For the CDR3, the DNA is TGTGCCAGTAGTTCTGACGTTTGGGGACAGGGCGAGGTCGTCACCGGGGAGCTGTTTTTT. The full variable domain, in which reference TRBV19 and TRBJ2-2 provide the parts outside the CDR3, is DGGITQSPKYLFRKEGQNVTLSCEQNLNHDAMYWYRQDPGQGLRLIYYSQIVNDFQKGDIAEGYSVSREKKESFPLTVTSAQKNPTAFYLCASSSDVWGQGEVVTGELFFGEGSRLTVL.

The chain combines TRBV5-4 with TRBJ2-5; D is uncertain. TRBJ2-7 matches the DNA end more closely, so the J call is doubtful. Germline-derived CDR1 and CDR2 are SGHNT and YYREEE (reference sequence). This CDR3 comprises 15 residues. The chain's CDR3 is CASSALIGTDYEQYF. Here the CDR3 DNA reads TGTGCCAGCAGCGCTCTGATAGGCACTGACTACGAGCAGTACTTC.

This clone was seen a handful of times. V is TRBV15 and J is TRBJ2-1, with 8 nucleotides matching TRBD1. The germline V gene has CDR1 LNHNV and CDR2 YYDKDF (reference sequence). The CDR3 has 15 amino acids. V lost 6 bases, J lost 2 bases, and 6 bases stayed unmatched. CDR3 region: CATRSTGVPYNEQFF. The DNA of the CDR3 is TGTGCCACCAGATCGACAGGGGTCCCCTACAATGAGCAGTTCTTC. The entire variable domain, with the rest obtained from reference TRBV15 and TRBJ2-1, is as follows: DAMVIQNPRYQVTQFGKPVTLSCSQTLNHNVMYWYQQKSSQAPKLLFHYYDKDFNNEADTPDNFQSRRPNTSFCFLDIRSPGLGDTAMYLCATRSTGVPYNEQFFGPGTRLTVL.

This clone has just a few counts. This chain connects TRBV9 to TRBJ1-2; no clear D. The CDR3 consists of 13 residues. The germline CDR1 and CDR2 sequences are SGDLS and YYNGEE. The V gene lost 3 bases and the J gene lost 2 bases, with 8 bases spanning the gap. CDR3 sequence (DNA): TGTGCCAGCAGCGAGGTAGCGAACTATGGCTACACCTTC. It codes for CASSEVANYGYTF.

The chain joins TRBV29-1 to TRBJ2-7; D gene ambiguous. V lost 4 bases and J lost 2, with 15 bases in between. This CDR3 region has 14 residues. The germline V gene has CDR1 SQVTM and CDR2 ANQGSEA. DNA of the CDR3: TGCAGCGTTGTCGTCCCACCGATTACCTACGAGCAGTACTTC. Its translation is CSVVVPPITYEQYF.

V gene TRBV6-5 combines with J gene TRBJ2-2, with TRBD2 matching 15 bases. The germline V gene has CDR1 MNHEY and CDR2 SVGAGI. V shed 4 bases and J 5 bases; nucleotides not matched to a gene: 2. CDR3 size: 16 residues. The CDR3 sequence is CASSFGLAGGTGELFF. Here the CDR3 DNA reads TGTGCCAGCAGTTTTGGACTAGCGGGGGGGACCGGGGAGCTGTTTTTT.

The rearrangement joins TRBV7-2 to TRBJ2-3; TRBD2 matches at 10 bases. This CDR3 comprises 17 residues. Germline V gene lookup returns CDR1 SGHTA and CDR2 FQGNSA. The junction had 14 bases not matched to a gene; V was cut back by 7 bases and J by 4 bases. CDR3 nucleotides: TGTGCCAGCACCCAGCGGGAGGGCCTCTCATTGGCAGATACGCAGTATTTT. It translates to CASTQREGLSLADTQYF.